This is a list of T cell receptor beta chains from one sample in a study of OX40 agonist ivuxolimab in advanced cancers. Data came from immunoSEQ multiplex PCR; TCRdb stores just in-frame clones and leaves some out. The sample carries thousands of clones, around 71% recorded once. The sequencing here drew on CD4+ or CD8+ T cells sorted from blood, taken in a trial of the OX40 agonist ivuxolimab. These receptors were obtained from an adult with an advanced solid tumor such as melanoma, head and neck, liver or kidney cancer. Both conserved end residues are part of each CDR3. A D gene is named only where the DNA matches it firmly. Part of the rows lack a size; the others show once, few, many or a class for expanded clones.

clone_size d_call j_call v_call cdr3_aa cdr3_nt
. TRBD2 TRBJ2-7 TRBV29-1 CSVAETSGPLEQYF TGCAGCGTCGCCGAGACTAGCGGGCCACTCGAGCAGTACTTC
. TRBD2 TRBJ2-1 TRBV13 CASSSPSGLAPFYNEQFF TGTGCCAGCAGCTCCCCTTCAGGACTAGCTCCCTTCTACAATGAGCAGTTCTTC
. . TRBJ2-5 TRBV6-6 CASSKETGQETQYF TGTGCCAGCAGTAAAGAGACAGGACAAGAGACCCAGTACTTC
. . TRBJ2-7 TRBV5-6 CASSLALSVSDEQYF TGTGCCAGCAGCTTGGCCTTATCGGTATCGGACGAGCAGTACTTC
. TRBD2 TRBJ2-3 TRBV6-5 CASGGVSTDTQYF TGTGCCAGCGGGGGGGTTAGCACAGATACGCAGTATTTT
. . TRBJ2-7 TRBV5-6 CASSLEHARVGQYF TGTGCCAGCAGCCTGGAACACGCGAGGGTCGGGCAGTACTTC
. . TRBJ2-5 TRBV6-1 CASSEGQEPYQETQYF TGTGCCAGCAGTGAAGGACAGGAGCCCTACCAAGAGACCCAGTACTTC
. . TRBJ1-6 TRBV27 CASSLLHSPLHF TGTGCCAGCAGTTTATTGCATTCACCCCTCCACTTT
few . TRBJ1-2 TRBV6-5 CASSRTNYGYTF TGTGCCAGCAGTCGCACTAACTATGGCTACACCTTC
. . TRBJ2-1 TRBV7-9 CASSRLQFF TGTGCCAGCTCTCGGTTACAGTTCTTC
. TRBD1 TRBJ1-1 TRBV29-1 CSAILQGVEEAFF TGCAGCGCCATCTTACAGGGGGTTGAAGAAGCTTTCTTT
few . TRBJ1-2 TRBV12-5 CASGLAGPNYGYTF TGTGCTAGTGGTTTGGCAGGCCCTAACTATGGCTACACCTTC
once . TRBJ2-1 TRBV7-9 CASNPGGNEQFF TGTGCCAGCAACCCCGGGGGAAATGAGCAGTTCTTC
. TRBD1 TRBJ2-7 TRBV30 CAWSPHTGGGEQYF TGTGCCTGGAGTCCCCACACAGGGGGCGGCGAGCAGTACTTC
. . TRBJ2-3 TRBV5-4 CASSLQGTSTDTQYF TGTGCCAGCAGCTTACAGGGCACTAGCACAGATACGCAGTATTTT
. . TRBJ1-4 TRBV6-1 CASSEAVEGAGEKLFF TGTGCCAGCAGTGAAGCGGTCGAAGGGGCGGGTGAAAAACTGTTTTTT
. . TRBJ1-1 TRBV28 CASSLGPLPVMNTEAFF TGTGCCAGCAGTTTAGGGCCGCTTCCCGTTATGAACACTGAAGCTTTCTTT
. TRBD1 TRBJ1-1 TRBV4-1 CASSPGQGANTEAFF TGCGCCAGCAGCCCCGGACAGGGGGCAAACACTGAAGCTTTCTTT
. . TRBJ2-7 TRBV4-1 CASSQELYYEQYF TGCGCCAGCAGCCAAGAACTTTACTACGAGCAGTACTTC
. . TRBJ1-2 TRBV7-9 CASSFGPGGYGYTF .
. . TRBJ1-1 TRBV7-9 CASSLAGTEAFF TGTGCCAGCAGCTTAGCAGGGACTGAAGCTTTCTTT
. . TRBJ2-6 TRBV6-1 CASSESTGSGANVLTF TGTGCCAGCAGTGAGTCCACAGGTTCTGGGGCCAACGTCCTGACTTTC
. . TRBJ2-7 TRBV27 CASSLAVSYEQYF TGTGCCAGCAGTTTGGCAGTGAGCTACGAGCAGTACTTC
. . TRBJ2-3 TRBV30 CAWSETQIADTQYF TGTGCCTGGAGTGAAACTCAGATCGCAGATACGCAGTATTTT
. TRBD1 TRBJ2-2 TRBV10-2 CATGTGNTGELFF TGCGCCACCGGGACAGGGAACACCGGGGAGCTGTTTTTT
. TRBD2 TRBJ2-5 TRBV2 CASKGLAGYQETQYF TGTGCCAGCAAGGGACTAGCGGGTTACCAAGAGACCCAGTACTTC
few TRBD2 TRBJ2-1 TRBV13 CASTQEGTSGSHEQFF TGTGCCAGCACCCAAGAGGGGACTAGCGGGAGTCATGAGCAGTTCTTC
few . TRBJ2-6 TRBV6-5 CASSYRVDGANVLTF TGTGCCAGCAGTTACAGGGTGGATGGGGCCAACGTCCTGACTTTC
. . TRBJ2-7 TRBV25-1 CASGPQGYEQYF TGTGCCAGCGGCCCCCAGGGCTACGAGCAGTACTTC
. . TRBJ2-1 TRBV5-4 CASSLFVGGGEQFF TGTGCCAGCAGCTTGTTTGTGGGAGGGGGTGAGCAGTTCTTC
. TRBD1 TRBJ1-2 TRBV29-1 CSVDRVDYGYTF TGCAGCGTAGACAGGGTGGACTATGGCTACACCTTC
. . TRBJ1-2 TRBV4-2 CASSNLSKGKTYGYTF TGTGCCAGCAGCAATCTCTCCAAAGGAAAGACCTATGGCTACACCTTC
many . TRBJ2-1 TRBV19 CASSIQRNSYNEQFF TGTGCCAGTAGTATCCAGCGTAACTCCTACAATGAGCAGTTCTTC
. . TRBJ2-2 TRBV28 CASSLPLGRVVRAGELFF TGTGCCAGCAGTTTACCCCTCGGACGGGTAGTACGGGCCGGGGAGCTGTTTTTT
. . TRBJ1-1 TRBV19 CASSIRFTGTPGVHGTEAFF TGTGCCAGTAGTATTCGATTTACCGGGACACCGGGGGTTCACGGCACTGAAGCTTTCTTT
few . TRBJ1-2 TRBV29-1 CSADYSFGVPPDGYTF TGCAGCGCCGATTACTCTTTCGGGGTTCCTCCGGATGGCTACACCTTC
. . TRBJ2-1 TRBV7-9 CASSLGYREPPYNEQFF TGTGCCAGCAGCTTAGGGTACAGGGAACCTCCCTACAATGAGCAGTTCTTC
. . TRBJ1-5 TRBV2 CASSEAEAETQPQHF TGTGCCAGCAGTGAAGCGGAGGCAGAAACACAGCCCCAGCATTTT
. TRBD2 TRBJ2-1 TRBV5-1 CASSLRPSGASSYNEQFF TGCGCCAGCAGCTTGCGCCCTAGCGGGGCGTCCTCCTACAATGAGCAGTTCTTC
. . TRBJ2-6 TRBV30 CAWSLGAGANVLTF TGTGCCTGGAGTTTGGGGGCTGGGGCCAACGTCCTGACTTTC
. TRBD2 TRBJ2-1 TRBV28 CASREGLAGYNEQFF TGTGCCAGCAGAGAGGGACTAGCGGGGTACAATGAGCAGTTCTTC
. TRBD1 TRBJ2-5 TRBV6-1 CASRETGDYLQETQYF TGTGCCAGCAGGGAAACAGGGGATTACCTCCAAGAGACCCAGTACTTC
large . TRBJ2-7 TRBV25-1 CASGGEPGQFSYEQYF TGTGCCAGCGGGGGGGAACCGGGACAGTTTTCCTACGAGCAGTACTTC
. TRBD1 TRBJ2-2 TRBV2 CASSERTGVTGELFF TGTGCCAGCAGTGAAAGGACAGGGGTTACCGGGGAGCTGTTTTTT
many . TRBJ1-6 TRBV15 CATSREAGSPLHF TGTGCCACCAGCAGAGAGGCAGGATCACCCCTCCACTTT
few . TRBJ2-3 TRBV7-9 CASSLRSPPDTQYF TGTGCCAGCAGCTTACGTAGCCCCCCAGATACGCAGTATTTT
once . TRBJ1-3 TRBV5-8 CASSLESGLVSGNTIYF TGTGCCAGCAGCTTGGAATCGGGACTGGTCTCTGGAAACACCATATATTTT
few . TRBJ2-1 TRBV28 CASSPPGVQETYLSSYNEQFF TGTGCCAGCAGCCCCCCCGGCGTGCAGGAAACCTACCTGAGCTCCTACAATGAGCAGTTCTTC
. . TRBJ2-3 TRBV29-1 CSVEEGIGITDTQYF TGCAGCGTTGAAGAAGGGATAGGAATCACAGATACGCAGTATTTT
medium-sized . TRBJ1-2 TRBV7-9 CASPSYGYTF TGTGCCAGCCCCTCCTATGGCTACACCTTC
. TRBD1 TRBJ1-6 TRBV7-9 CASSRGTGLNSPLHF TGTGCCAGCAGCCGGGGGACAGGTTTGAATTCACCCCTCCACTTT
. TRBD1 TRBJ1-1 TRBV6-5 CASSYQGARVTEAFF TGTGCCAGCAGTTATCAGGGGGCGCGTGTCACTGAAGCTTTCTTT
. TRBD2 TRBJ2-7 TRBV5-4 CASSWVAGEGEQYF TGTGCCAGCAGCTGGGTAGCGGGGGAAGGCGAGCAGTACTTC
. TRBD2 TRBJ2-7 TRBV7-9 CASSLTSGRLYEQYF TGTGCCAGCAGCCTCACTAGCGGGAGACTGTACGAGCAGTACTTC
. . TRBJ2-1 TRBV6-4 CASSDGEASYNEQFF TGTGCCAGCAGTGACGGAGAGGCCTCCTACAATGAGCAGTTCTTC
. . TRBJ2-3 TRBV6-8 CASSYSNRDTQYF TGTGCCAGCAGTTACTCGAACCGAGATACGCAGTATTTT
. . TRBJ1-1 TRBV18 CASYSTHVTEAFF TGTGCCAGCTATTCGACTCATGTAACTGAAGCTTTCTTT
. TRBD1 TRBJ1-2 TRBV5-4 CASSSDRGTANYGYTF TGTGCCAGCAGCAGCGACAGGGGAACAGCTAACTATGGCTACACCTTC
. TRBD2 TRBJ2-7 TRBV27 CASSVILAGVYEQYF TGTGCCAGCAGCGTTATACTAGCGGGAGTGTACGAGCAGTACTTC